This entry lists 27 T cell receptor beta chains sequenced from one sample in a study of T cell responses to AZD1222 COVID-19 vaccine. The data were produced by immunoSEQ multiplex PCR, yet TCRdb's version contains in-frame clones alone and is incomplete. The table records roughly 120,000 clones, approximately 90% of them present only once. The specimen comprised peripheral blood, sampled 28 days after the second dose of the MenACWY control vaccine. These receptors came from an adult who received the MenACWY meningococcal vaccine as a control.

In the case of this clone: The junction differs from germline at one of its ends, possibly a read error. The V gene is TRBV2, the J gene TRBJ2-1, with TRBD2 matching 8 bases. This CDR3 spans 13 amino acids. Germline values: CDR1 SNHLY, CDR2 FYNNEI. The CDR3 spells CASSEIREGLPIF. The CDR3 nucleotides read TGTGCCAGCAGTGAAATTCGGGAGGGCCTACCGATCTTC.

The chain carries TRBV29-1 and TRBJ2-5; the D call may be TRBD1 or TRBD2 (5 bases each). Trimming left V 7 bases short and J 3 bases short, with 15 bases between. The CDR3 sequence is 13 residues long. CDR1 and CDR2 (germline): SQVTM, ANQGSEA. The CDR3, as DNA: TGCAGCGGGCGGGTAGGGACGAAAGAGACCCAGTACTTC. Protein sequence: CSGRVGTKETQYF. The entire variable domain, with the rest obtained from reference TRBV29-1 and TRBJ2-5, is as follows: SAVISQKPSRDICQRGTSLTIQCQVDSQVTMMFWYRQQPGQSLTLIATANQGSEATYESGFVIDKFPISRPNLTFSTLTVSNMSPEDSSIYLCSGRVGTKETQYFGPGTRLLVL.

The chain has TRBV11-2 and TRBJ2-1; D remains ambiguous. This CDR3 region has 12 residues. Germline-derived CDR1 and CDR2 are SGHAT and FQNNGV. V was trimmed by 1 base and J by 8 bases, leaving 6 bases between them. The CDR3 DNA reads as TGTGCCAGCAGCTTAGTTCCCGATGAGCAGTTCTTC. Its protein product is CASSLVPDEQFF. The full variable domain, its missing parts supplied by reference TRBV11-2 and TRBJ2-1, is EAGVAQSPRYKIIEKRQSVAFWCNPISGHATLYWYQQILGQGPKLLIQFQNNGVVDDSQLPKDRFSAERLKGVDSTLKIQPAKLEDSAVYLCASSLVPDEQFFGPGTRLTVL.

The chain links TRBV18 to TRBJ2-2; 7 bases map to TRBD1. Losses at the gene ends were 2 bases for V and 0 bases for J; bases not matched to a gene: 0. The CDR3 length is 15 residues. CDR1 is KGHSH and CDR2 is LQKENI in the germline V gene. The CDR3 sequence: CASSPGTANTGELFF. CDR3 DNA sequence: TGTGCCAGCTCACCAGGGACAGCGAACACCGGGGAGCTGTTTTTT.

This chain connects TRBV19 to TRBJ1-2, with TRBD1 matching over 8 bases. J was trimmed by 6 bases and V by 5 bases; bases with no gene match: 14. The CDR3 length is 16 residues. CDR1 LNHDA and CDR2 SQIVND come from the germline V gene (reference sequence). This CDR3 reads CASSVGQAIGVDGYTF. CDR3 DNA: TGTGCCAGTAGTGTGGGACAGGCCATAGGTGTGGATGGCTACACCTTC.

The genes are TRBV4-1 and TRBJ1-5, with D tentatively TRBD1 (5 bases). This CDR3 contains 16 residues. Germline CDR1 and CDR2: MGHRA and YSYEKL. V dropped 1 base and J dropped 4 bases, with 14 bases sitting between them. The CDR3 loop is CASSQGGGRENQPQHF. The CDR3 coding sequence is TGCGCCAGCAGCCAAGGGGGTGGCAGGGAGAATCAGCCCCAGCATTTT.

The rearrangement uses TRBV10-3 and TRBJ1-6; TRBD1 is a possible D gene (5 bases). V was pared by 11 bases and J by 0 bases, with 14 bases between. The CDR3 is 15 residues long. Looked up from germline, CDR1 is ENHRY and CDR2 is SYGVKD. The CDR3 nucleotides read TGTGCCGCACGGGGGGTAGGCTCCTATAATTCACCCCTCCACTTT. It translates to CAARGVGSYNSPLHF.

This chain joins TRBV2 and TRBJ2-2; D perhaps matches TRBD2 (5 bases). Trimming pared 8 bases from V and 5 bases from J, leaving 12 bases between. The CDR3 is 13 residues long. CDR1 SNHLY and CDR2 FYNNEI come from the germline V gene. DNA for the CDR3: TGTGCCAGCGGGTGGGGAGCTACCGGGGAGCTGTTTTTT. It codes for CASGWGATGELFF.

The chain links TRBV6-2 or TRBV6-3 to TRBJ1-1; D is unresolved. Germline lookup yields CDR1 MNHEY and CDR2 SVGEGT. The CDR3 sequence is 13 residues long. The V end was cut by 4 bases, the J end by 0 bases, with 6 bases between. The chain's CDR3 is CASSSKVNTEAFF. CDR3 nucleotide sequence: TGTGCCAGCAGTTCTAAAGTGAACACTGAAGCTTTCTTT.

The CDR3 DNA sequence: TGTGCCAGCAGCCCCGGGACCAGAGTTGAAGCTTTCTTT. Translation: CASSPGTRVEAFF. This rearrangement joins TRBV7-3 to TRBJ1-1; D is possibly TRBD1 (5 bases). The CDR3 runs to 13 residues. With 5 bases removed from V and 7 bases from J, the gap between germline ends came to 14 bases. Germline CDR1 reads SGHTA; CDR2 reads FQGTGA.

This clone was found many times. CDR3 sequence: CASSEALGGNSPLHF. Here the CDR3 DNA reads TGTGCCAGCAGTGAAGCCCTCGGGGGCAATTCACCCCTCCACTTT. This chain joins TRBV6-1 and TRBJ1-6, with a tentative D call TRBD1 (6 bases). Germline CDR1 MNHNS, CDR2 SASEGT. The CDR3 extends over 15 amino acids. The V end was cut by 0 bases, the J end by 7 bases, with 10 bases between.

This sequence joins TRBV14 and TRBJ2-1; D call uncertain. Germline-derived CDR1 and CDR2 are SGHDN and FVKESK. The CDR3 runs 13 residues. Trimming pared 4 bases from V and 9 bases from J, leaving 13 bases between. The CDR3 DNA reads TGTGCCAGCAGCCCGGGCGTAGGGCTTGAGCAGTTCTTC. Its translation: CASSPGVGLEQFF.

This chain joins TRBV6-6 and TRBJ2-1; D possibly uses TRBD1 or TRBD2 (5 bases each). With 0 bases removed from V and 7 bases from J, the gap between germline ends came to 13 bases. Looked up from germline, CDR1 is MNHNY and CDR2 is SVGAGI (reference sequence). The CDR3 extends over 15 amino acids. The CDR3 DNA reads TGTGCCAGCAGTTACTCGAGGGGATTCGGTAATGAGCAGTTCTTC. It is translated as CASSYSRGFGNEQFF.

The gene calls are TRBV7-2 and TRBJ1-2, with unresolved D. CDR3 length equals 14 residues. Germline V gene lookup returns CDR1 SGHTA and CDR2 FQGNSA. The V end was cut by 5 bases, the J end by 8 bases, with 18 bases between. The CDR3 here is CASSIDTRVPGYTF. The CDR3, as DNA: TGTGCCAGCAGCATAGACACCAGAGTCCCAGGCTACACCTTC.

This chain links TRBV12-3 or TRBV12-4 with TRBJ2-1; D unclear. The CDR3 sequence is 10 residues long. V lost 1 base and J 16 bases, leaving 8 bases between the germline ends. The CDR3 nucleotides read TGTGCCAGCAGTTTAGGTGATCCATTCTTC. Translation: CASSLGDPFF.

This clone was found once. V is TRBV28 and J is TRBJ1-4; D gene unclear. Looked up from germline, CDR1 is MDHEN and CDR2 is SYDVKM. CDR3 length: 8 amino acids. The CDR3 DNA reads as TGTTTGGGTGAAAAACTGTTTTTT. It yields the protein CLGEKLFF.

A remark on this clone: One junction end does not reproduce the germline sequence, and a read error may be involved. The rearrangement uses TRBV5-1 and TRBJ1-5; 9 nucleotides align to TRBD1. CDR1 is SGHRS, CDR2 YFSETQ, per germline. The length of the CDR3 is 21 residues. CDR3 sequence reads: CTSSLAPPPDRGGDSNQPQHF. The CDR3 nucleotides read TGCACCAGCAGCTTGGCCCCCCCTCCGGACAGGGGTGGGGATAGCAATCAGCCCCAGCATTTT.

The chain recombines TRBV4-1 with TRBJ2-7; D uncertain. V lost 1 base and J 0 bases, leaving 13 bases between the germline ends. CDR3 size: 16 residues. Germline lookup yields CDR1 MGHRA and CDR2 YSYEKL. The CDR3 DNA reads as TGCGCCAGCAGCCAAGGATCGGGCGGCAGCTCCTACGAGCAGTACTTC. As protein: CASSQGSGGSSYEQYF.

The chain uses TRBV28 and TRBJ1-2, with 7 bases aligning to TRBD1. The germline gives CDR1 MDHEN, CDR2 SYDVKM. J was trimmed by 0 bases and V by 5 bases; bases with no gene match: 12. CDR3 length: 17 amino acids. As DNA, the CDR3 is TGTGCCAGCAGTACCGAGGGGGCCCGTCCATCTAACTATGGCTACACCTTC. This gives the protein CASSTEGARPSNYGYTF.

The chain recombines TRBV24-1 with TRBJ2-2, with TRBD1 identical over 8 bases. V lost 4 bases to trimming and J lost 5 bases; unmatched junction nucleotides: 11. Germline CDR1 reads KGHDR; CDR2 reads SFDVKD. This CDR3 region has 17 residues. The CDR3 nucleotides read TGTGCCACCAGTGAATTCCTCGTCACAGGGGGGACCGGGGAGCTGTTTTTT. Translation gives CATSEFLVTGGTGELFF.

J is TRBJ1-6 and V is TRBV6-6; D gene unclear. The CDR3 is made up of 13 amino acids. The V gene lost 4 bases and the J gene lost 0 bases, with 1 base spanning the gap. Looked up from germline, CDR1 is MNHNY and CDR2 is SVGAGI (reference sequence). The DNA for the CDR3 is TGTGCCAGCAGTTTCTCCTATAATTCACCCCTCCACTTT. Residues: CASSFSYNSPLHF.

The chain has TRBV7-3 and TRBJ2-3, with D tentatively TRBD2 (5 bases). The CDR3 covers 15 residues. The germline CDR1 and CDR2 sequences are SGHTA and FQGTGA. Trimming removed 5 bases from V and 1 base from J, with 13 bases in between. CDR3 region: CASSRSGFGTDTQYF. The CDR3 DNA sequence: TGTGCCAGCAGCCGATCGGGGTTTGGCACAGATACGCAGTATTTT.

The CDR3, as DNA: TGCGCCAGCAGCACTGACAGCAGGCTGTTTTTT. Residues: CASSTDSRLFF. The chain uses TRBV4-1 and TRBJ1-4; tentative D call: TRBD1 (5 bases). This CDR3 is built from 11 residues. Trimming pared 5 bases from V and 14 bases from J, leaving 12 bases between. Per the germline V gene, CDR1 is MGHRA and CDR2 is YSYEKL.

The CDR3 sequence is CASSQEGLQTQYF. The CDR3 DNA sequence: TGTGCCAGCAGCCAAGAGGGTTTGCAGACCCAGTACTTC. The V gene is TRBV3-1 (or the pseudogene TRBV3-2), the J gene TRBJ2-5; D not certain. Trimming removed 0 bases from V and 6 bases from J, with 8 bases in between. Germline V gene data show CDR1 as LGHDT and CDR2 as YNNKEL (reference sequence). The CDR3 has 13 residues.

The chain is built from TRBV15 and TRBJ1-1; D gene unclear. Germline V lookup: CDR1 LNHNV, CDR2 YYDKDF (reference sequence). The CDR3 has 17 amino acids. The V end was cut by 0 bases, the J end by 0 bases, with 14 bases between. The CDR3 region is CATSRDILVGMNTEAFF. Written as DNA, the CDR3 is TGTGCCACCAGCAGAGATATTTTGGTCGGCATGAACACTGAAGCTTTCTTT.

The rearrangement links TRBV7-6 to TRBJ2-5, with TRBD2 matching over 8 bases. After removal of 3 bases from V and 1 base from J, the junction contained 1 base not matched to a gene. Germline CDR1 and CDR2: SGHVS and FNYEAQ. The CDR3 is made up of 14 amino acids. DNA of the CDR3: TGTGCCAGCAGCTTTAGCGGGGTCCAAGAGACCCAGTACTTC. This codes for CASSFSGVQETQYF.

This rearrangement joins TRBV11-2 to TRBJ2-6; perhaps TRBD1 as D (6 bases). Trimming stripped 4 bases from V and 1 base from J, with 17 bases between. The length of the CDR3 is 18 residues. CDR1 and CDR2 from the germline V gene are SGHAT and FQNNGV. The CDR3 is CASSSRTAIGSGANVLTF. The CDR3 DNA sequence: TGTGCCAGCAGCTCACGGACAGCAATCGGATCTGGGGCCAACGTCCTGACTTTC.